The 32 T cell receptor beta chains in this list originate from one sample, sequenced in a study of vaccination and CD4 T cells after COVID-19 (dated by TCRdb to between 2021 and 2022). The protocol used for the library was PCR. Sequencing took place on an Illumina iSeq 100. DNA from cultured CD4+ T cells was subjected to TCR sequencing with the Oncomine TCR Beta short-read assay at the Johns Hopkins FTIC core. TCRdb trimmed the raw reads at Q25, called clones with MiXCR and kept productive beta chains. Each entry merges the rows of one CDR3 protein and shows their most common DNA and genes. The sample data list roughly 3,700 distinct CDR3 sequences, and roughly 77% of these were observed just once. The ten largest account for 37% of the sample. In light of the paper, this sample's treatment or condition label describes: roughly 10-day PBMC culture with coronavirus spike peptide pools or control peptides (ViraFEST assay). CD4+ T cells from unexposed donors were collected before the COVID-19 pandemic (2011-2018).

For these receptors, no antigen is known. Source material: CD4+ T cells from blood, cultured in vitro. The source of these receptors is a human donor in good health.

The CDR3 bases are TGTGCCAGCAGCTTAAGCTTCCCTAGCGGGGGGACCGGAAGCACAGATACGCAGTATTTT. Protein product: CASSLSFPSGGTGSTDTQYF. The genes are TRBV7-2 and TRBJ2-3; 11 positions agree with TRBD2. The ends lost 2 bases at V and 0 bases at J; junction bases unmatched: 13. Germline V gene sequence: CDR1 SGHTA, CDR2 FQGNSA. The length of the CDR3 is 20 residues.

This clonotype turned up a few times. This chain's CDR3 is CASSLERLGGSTGELFF. The CDR3 DNA reads TGTGCCAGCAGCTTAGAGAGACTGGGAGGTTCCACCGGGGAGCTGTTTTTT. V usage is TRBV7-9 and J usage is TRBJ2-2; maybe TRBD2 (6 bases). The CDR3 totals 17 residues. Germline lookup yields CDR1 SEHNR and CDR2 FQNEAQ (reference sequence). Between the trimmed V and J ends, which lost 1 base and 4 bases, there was a span of 16 bases.

The chain couples TRBV20-1 to TRBJ2-7, with a tentative D call TRBD1 (5 bases). The V end lost 2 bases, the J end lost 7 bases, and 12 bases lay between the germline ends. This CDR3 is built from 12 residues. In germline, CDR1 is DFQATT, CDR2 SNEGSKA (reference sequence). The CDR3 loop reads CSARSQGREQYF. Written as DNA, the CDR3 is TGCAGTGCTAGATCGCAGGGAAGGGAGCAGTACTTC.

V gene TRBV2 combines with J gene TRBJ1-1; D not certain. The CDR3 is made up of 13 amino acids. V was clipped by 3 bases and J by 6 bases, with 11 bases between them. The germline CDR1 and CDR2 sequences are SNHLY and FYNNEI. The CDR3 DNA is TGTGCCAGCAGTGAGAGACTTAACGCTGAAGCTTTCTTT. This codes for CASSERLNAEAFF.

CDR3 loop: CASSLLAQGTGEQYF. The CDR3 nucleotides are TGTGCCAGCAGTTTACTTGCTCAAGGAACTGGGGAGCAGTACTTC. The chain is built from TRBV28 and TRBJ2-7; no reliable D call. Germline V lookup: CDR1 MDHEN, CDR2 SYDVKM. The CDR3 consists of 15 residues. Deletions cut 2 bases from V and 7 bases from J, with 18 bases between.

This chain connects TRBV12-3 or TRBV12-4 to TRBJ1-2; weak D call: TRBD1 (5 bases). The CDR3 covers 13 residues. V was pared by 6 bases and J by 5 bases, with 13 bases between. CDR3 sequence (DNA): TGTGCCAGCAGCCCACCCACAGGTTATGGCTACACCTTC. This codes for CASSPPTGYGYTF.

The V and J genes are TRBV15 and TRBJ1-2; a possible D gene is TRBD1 (5 bases). The V gene's germline CDR1 is LNHNV and CDR2 YYDKDF (reference sequence). The CDR3 is 13 amino acids. The V and J ends lost 5 bases and 0 bases respectively, with 7 bases between them. In DNA, the CDR3 is TGTGCCACCAGCCAGGGACCTAACTATGGCTACACCTTC. This gives the protein CATSQGPNYGYTF.

The rearrangement joins TRBV11-2 to TRBJ2-5; 11 nucleotides align to TRBD2. V lost 4 bases, J lost 5 bases, and 9 bases stayed unmatched. The CDR3 length is 16 residues. Germline CDR1 SGHAT, CDR2 FQNNGV. CDR3 sequence: CASSSISGRAEETQYF. CDR3 nucleotides: TGTGCCAGCAGCTCCATTAGCGGGAGGGCCGAGGAGACCCAGTACTTC. Full variable domain (missing parts from reference TRBV11-2 and TRBJ2-5): EAGVAQSPRYKIIEKRQSVAFWCNPISGHATLYWYQQILGQGPKLLIQFQNNGVVDDSQLPKDRFSAERLKGVDSTLKIQPAKLEDSAVYLCASSSISGRAEETQYFGPGTRLLVL.

The rearrangement links TRBV6-1 to TRBJ2-2; no definite D call. V was cut by 3 bases and J by 7 bases, with 9 bases left in between. The CDR3 is made up of 13 amino acids. Germline V gene lookup returns CDR1 MNHNS and CDR2 SASEGT. As DNA, the CDR3 is TGTGCCAGCAGTGAGCTGTTATTCGGGGAGCTGTTTTTT. Translating it yields CASSELLFGELFF.

V and J are TRBV4-3 and TRBJ2-5, with D unresolved. V lost 10 bases and J 0 bases, leaving 3 bases between the germline ends. The germline CDR1 and CDR2 sequences are LGHNA and YSLEER. There are 10 residues in the CDR3. The CDR3 DNA is TGCGCCACCGACCAAGAGACCCAGTACTTC. This codes for CATDQETQYF.

The rearrangement uses TRBV15 and TRBJ2-3, with 13 bases identical to TRBD2. V shed 0 bases and J 0 bases; nucleotides not matched to a gene: 9. CDR3 length: 20 residues. Germline CDR1 reads LNHNV; CDR2 reads YYDKDF (reference sequence). CDR3 DNA: TGTGCCACCAGCAGAGAGAGAGGACTAGCGGGAGACATTAGCACAGATACGCAGTATTTT. Protein product: CATSRERGLAGDISTDTQYF.

The chain uses TRBV2 and TRBJ2-7, with unresolved D. CDR3 length: 15 amino acids. Trimming took 6 bases from V and 0 from J, leaving 15 bases between them. CDR1 and CDR2 (germline): SNHLY, FYNNEI. DNA of the CDR3: TGTGCCAGCAGCGCCTCCCTAGTCGGCTCCTACGAGCAGTACTTC. It encodes CASSASLVGSYEQYF.

This clonotype was counted only a few times. This chain links TRBV6-1 with TRBJ1-2; no definite D call. The germline V and J ends were trimmed by 6 bases and 4 bases, with 12 bases remaining between them. The CDR3 is made up of 13 amino acids. Germline values: CDR1 MNHNS, CDR2 SASEGT. CDR3: CASSQKAGYGYTF. CDR3 nucleotides: TGTGCCAGCAGCCAAAAGGCGGGCTATGGCTACACCTTC.

The V call is TRBV5-1, the J call TRBJ1-1; 7 positions match TRBD1. CDR3 size: 16 residues. After removal of 4 bases from V and 1 base from J, the junction contained 10 bases not matched to a gene. The germline gives CDR1 SGHRS, CDR2 YFSETQ. CDR3 sequence reads: CASSADRVLGNTEAFF. The CDR3, as DNA: TGCGCCAGCAGCGCCGACAGGGTTCTCGGGAACACTGAAGCTTTCTTT.

This clonotype came up a few times. The V and J genes are TRBV20-1 and TRBJ2-5, with 10 nucleotides matching TRBD2. V was clipped by 5 bases and J by 4 bases; unmatched bases: 13. The CDR3 has 16 amino acids. Germline V gene sequence: CDR1 DFQATT, CDR2 SNEGSKA (reference sequence). CDR3 DNA: TGCAGTGCTGTCGTTAGCGGGGGGCTTAGCTTAGAGACCCAGTACTTC. As protein: CSAVVSGGLSLETQYF.

The chain couples TRBV27 to TRBJ2-3; 10 nucleotides agree with TRBD1. CDR1 and CDR2 from the germline V gene are MNHEY and SMNVEV (reference sequence). The J segment lost 3 bases and the V segment lost 4 bases, leaving 4 bases of the junction unmatched. The CDR3 is made up of 15 amino acids. CDR3: CASSSGQGRTDTQYF. The CDR3 bases are TGTGCCAGCAGTTCGGGACAGGGGAGGACAGATACGCAGTATTTT.

This clonotype was counted only a few times. V usage is TRBV24-1 and J usage is TRBJ1-5; D ambiguous. Germline V lookup: CDR1 KGHDR, CDR2 SFDVKD. Trimming took off 7 bases at V and 9 bases at J, with 6 bases between the two ends. The CDR3 extends over 10 amino acids. CDR3 sequence reads: CATRTRPQHF. CDR3 coding DNA: TGTGCCACCAGGACCAGGCCCCAGCATTTT.

The gene calls are TRBV20-1 and TRBJ1-1; D is unclear. V lost 3 bases and J lost 6, with 17 bases in between. Germline V gene data show CDR1 as DFQATT and CDR2 as SNEGSKA (reference sequence). The CDR3 loop spans 14 amino acids. The CDR3 coding sequence is TGCAGTGCTAGGAGTGAAGGGTCTTTCCCTGAAGCTTTCTTT. Translating it yields CSARSEGSFPEAFF.

The V call is TRBV20-1, the J call TRBJ2-7; 9 bases line up with TRBD1. The CDR3 has 16 amino acids. The germline V gene has CDR1 DFQATT and CDR2 SNEGSKA (reference sequence). Germline trimming cut 3 bases from V and 7 bases from J; bases unmatched to any gene: 16. CDR3 DNA: TGCAGTGCTAGTCCTACCACGACAGGGGGAAGCCGAGAGCAGTACTTC. Encoded protein: CSASPTTTGGSREQYF.

The chain carries TRBV5-1 and TRBJ2-2, with D possibly TRBD1 on 6 matching bases. Germline V lookup: CDR1 SGHRS, CDR2 YFSETQ. V dropped 5 bases and J dropped 0 bases, with 11 bases sitting between them. The CDR3 totals 15 residues. The CDR3 sequence is CASRLGAANTGELFF. CDR3 bases: TGCGCCAGCAGGCTGGGGGCCGCGAACACCGGGGAGCTGTTTTTT.

The chain joins TRBV2 to TRBJ2-4; D is unresolved. The V end lost 2 bases, the J end lost 15 bases, and 14 bases lay between the germline ends. Germline CDR1 SNHLY, CDR2 FYNNEI. This CDR3 has 12 amino acids. Written as DNA, the CDR3 is TGTGCCAGCAGTGAAACTAAATCCGTTAGGTACTTC. Translating gives CASSETKSVRYF. The full variable domain, completed using reference TRBV2 and TRBJ2-4, is EPEVTQTPSHQVTQMGQEVILRCVPISNHLYFYWYRQILGQKVEFLVSFYNNEISEKSEIFDDQFSVERPDGSNFTLKIRSTKLEDSAMYFCASSETKSVRYFGAGTRLSVL.

This sequence joins TRBV7-9 and TRBJ1-1; maybe TRBD1 (6 bases). Germline lookup yields CDR1 SEHNR and CDR2 FQNEAQ (reference sequence). The CDR3 is 15 amino acids. V dropped 5 bases and J dropped 2 bases, with 15 bases sitting between them. Written as DNA, the CDR3 is TGTGCCAGCAGCGCCCGAGGGGGTGTCAACACTGAAGCTTTCTTT. Its translation is CASSARGGVNTEAFF. Based on the CDR3 plus reference TRBV7-9 and TRBJ1-1, the full variable domain is DTGVSQNPRHKITKRGQNVTFRCDPISEHNRLYWYRQTLGQGPEFLTYFQNEAQLEKSRLLSDRFSAERPKGSFSTLEIQRTEQGDSAMYLCASSARGGVNTEAFFGQGTRLTVV.

The rearrangement links TRBV7-8 to TRBJ1-5; D remains unclear. The CDR3 loop spans 16 amino acids. Looked up from germline, CDR1 is SGHVS and CDR2 is FQNEAQ. V was pared by 5 bases and J by 0 bases, with 14 bases between. For the CDR3, the DNA is TGTGCCAGCAGCATCCTAGGGATCGGTAGCAATCAGCCCCAGCATTTT. Translating gives CASSILGIGSNQPQHF.

This clonotype showed up just a few times. The chain's CDR3 is CATSREGQTNSPLHF. The DNA of the CDR3 is TGTGCCACCAGCAGAGAGGGACAGACTAATTCACCCCTCCACTTT. The chain couples TRBV15 to TRBJ1-6; 7 bases align to TRBD1. CDR1 is LNHNV, CDR2 YYDKDF, per germline (reference sequence). V shed 0 bases and J 6 bases; nucleotides not matched to a gene: 2. CDR3 length: 15 amino acids.

The chain has TRBV9 and TRBJ2-5; D unclear. This CDR3 contains 16 residues. In germline, CDR1 is SGDLS, CDR2 YYNGEE. V dropped 0 bases and J dropped 5 bases, with 17 bases sitting between them. CDR3 region: CASSVDVGPLGETQYF. In nucleotides, the CDR3 is TGTGCCAGCAGCGTAGATGTCGGCCCCCTGGGGGAGACCCAGTACTTC.

The chain combines TRBV2 with TRBJ1-6; no clear D. V lost 6 bases and J 14 bases, leaving 17 bases between the germline ends. The CDR3 covers 13 residues. Germline V lookup: CDR1 SNHLY, CDR2 FYNNEI. The chain's CDR3 is CASRREAQEALHF. CDR3 sequence (DNA): TGTGCCAGCAGGAGGGAGGCCCAAGAGGCCCTCCACTTT.

The rearrangement uses TRBV20-1 and TRBJ1-2, with a possible D match to TRBD1 (6 bases). V shed 5 bases and J shed 8 bases, with 24 bases lying between them. CDR1 DFQATT and CDR2 SNEGSKA come from the germline V gene (reference sequence). This CDR3 is 15 amino acids long. The CDR3 coding sequence is TGCAGTGCTGGAGGAGGACAGAGCGGGGTGAAAGGCTACACCTTC. Translating gives CSAGGGQSGVKGYTF.

The V and J genes are TRBV9 and TRBJ2-7; 8 bases agree with TRBD2. The CDR3 runs to 15 residues. Per the germline V gene, CDR1 is SGDLS and CDR2 is YYNGEE. The V gene end was trimmed by 4 bases and the J gene end by 2 bases; junction bases not matched to a gene: 8. The CDR3 coding sequence is TGTGCCAGCAGCCCGGGGATAGCGGGGACCTACGAGCAGTACTTC. Protein: CASSPGIAGTYEQYF. Based on the CDR3 plus reference TRBV9 and TRBJ2-7, the full variable domain is DSGVTQTPKHLITATGQRVTLRCSPRSGDLSVYWYQQSLDQGLQFLIQYYNGEERAKGNILERFSAQQFPDLHSELNLSSLELGDSALYFCASSPGIAGTYEQYFGPGTRLTVT.

The rearrangement links TRBV12-3 or TRBV12-4 to TRBJ2-5, with 9 nucleotides matching TRBD1. The ends lost 5 bases at V and 3 bases at J; junction bases unmatched: 7. This CDR3 contains 15 residues. The CDR3 region is CASSPQGAQKETQYF. The CDR3 DNA reads TGTGCCAGCAGTCCACAGGGGGCCCAAAAAGAGACCCAGTACTTC.

The chain uses TRBV27 and TRBJ2-1; 7 bases are a match to TRBD2. The CDR3 extends over 13 amino acids. CDR1 is MNHEY, CDR2 SMNVEV, per germline (reference sequence). With V trimmed by 2 bases and J by 12 bases, 7 bases remained unmatched. The CDR3 reads CASSLAGRVSQFF. The CDR3 nucleotides read TGTGCCAGCAGTTTAGCGGGGAGGGTCTCGCAGTTCTTC.

This clonotype has only one observation. V gene TRBV7-9 combines with J gene TRBJ2-7; D tentatively fits TRBD1 or TRBD2 (5 bases each). Germline CDR1 reads SEHNR; CDR2 reads FQNEAQ (reference sequence). The length of the CDR3 is 15 residues. V was cut by 5 bases and J by 4 bases, with 18 bases left in between. CDR3 residues: CASSKRGLGGYEQYF. The DNA of the CDR3 is TGTGCCAGCAGCAAAAGGGGCCTTGGGGGATACGAGCAGTACTTC. Complete variable domain (other parts from reference TRBV7-9 and TRBJ2-7): DTGVSQNPRHKITKRGQNVTFRCDPISEHNRLYWYRQTLGQGPEFLTYFQNEAQLEKSRLLSDRFSAERPKGSFSTLEIQRTEQGDSAMYLCASSKRGLGGYEQYFGPGTRLTVT.

This clonotype has more than one count but fewer than ten. V usage is TRBV29-1 and J usage is TRBJ2-7; 10 bases align to TRBD2. The CDR3 spans 13 residues. Per the germline V gene, CDR1 is SQVTM and CDR2 is ANQGSEA. Unmatched junction bases numbered 5, after V lost 7 bases and J lost 2 bases. CDR3 protein: CSAWTSGPYEQYF. The CDR3 region has the DNA TGCAGCGCATGGACTAGCGGACCCTACGAGCAGTACTTC.